This T cell receptor beta chain was observed in a study of blood T cell repertoires in COVID-19. For the study at large: Spain, Italy and the United States supplied samples that represented acute and convalescent COVID-19. The cDNA or gDNA used as material had been derived from T cells, B-cell-depleted T cells, or PBMCs.

In the authors' workflow: It was from reference gene primer amplification that nucleated cell counts were estimated. This table comes from immunoSEQ multiplex PCR, and its TCRdb copy is limited to in-frame clones, with some not included. The V and J calls and the clone size are those of that table, but D and trimming were determined from the DNA. Among fewer than 300,000 clones listed, under 90% were seen once. Germline V CDR1 and CDR2: MNHNS, SASEGT. CDR3 length: 17 residues. Deletions cut 0 bases from V and 1 base from J, with 15 bases between. The rearrangement uses TRBV6-1 and TRBJ2-5, with D possibly TRBD1 on 6 matching bases. Material: peripheral blood. The source of this sequence is a woman aged 45 to 65 who had recovered from COVID-19. The CDR3 loop is CASSEAYRAGVQETQYF. CDR3 bases: TGTGCCAGCAGTGAAGCTTATAGGGCAGGGGTCCAAGAGACCCAGTACTTC.